This T cell receptor (beta chain) is from a study of identical twins. Broader study findings: The authors noted that invariant MAIT and iNKT cells could partly confound zero-insertion analyses. Among monozygotic twins, out-of-frame TCR alpha sharing exceeded what models predicted. Those out-of-frame alpha sequences shared by twins showed an excess of low generation probability.

TCRdb independently ran MiXCR on the 5' RACE reads; one entry per CDR3 protein. The sample includes nearly 650,000 distinct CDR3 sequences, 7% to 7.5% of them seen just once. This clonotype was seen only a few times. Its matching antigen is unknown. The CDR3 is 14 residues long. Germline V gene lookup returns CDR1 SGHTA and CDR2 FQGTGA. Trimming at V came to 8 bases and at J to 4 bases, leaving 10 bases not matched to a gene. In addition, the sample was reused for a study of yellow fever vaccine responses in identical twins. That study adds: Reported findings indicate that twins' vaccine T cell responses seemed partially convergent, partially personalized.

The sequence came from a woman aged 18-29 years in good health. The chain is built from TRBV7-3 and TRBJ2-7; TRBD2 aligns across 8 bases. Sequencing used PBMCs. CDR3 protein: CASALAGSRYEQYF. DNA of the CDR3: TGTGCCAGCGCCTTAGCGGGATCTAGGTACGAGCAGTACTTC.